The present T cell receptor (beta chain) was sequenced within a study of blood T cell repertoires in COVID-19. Study background: T cells, B-cell-depleted T cells, or PBMCs provided the cDNA or gDNA that served as material.

How the authors handled the data: Scientists estimated how many nucleated cells there were by amplifying reference gene primers. Using immunoSEQ multiplex PCR, the repertoire was profiled, and TCRdb retains in-frame clones only, with some absent. V and J calls and clone size follow that table, whereas D and trimming were derived from the DNA. The sample gives fewer than 200,000 clones, about four fifths of which show up once; about 12% is in the top ten. Germline CDR1 is SGHTA and CDR2 is FQGNSA. V was clipped by 8 bases and J by 10 bases; unmatched bases: 6. The CDR3 has 12 residues. The sample holds a few counts of this clone.

The sample was peripheral blood. This chain connects TRBV7-2 to TRBJ1-4; 8 bases map to TRBD1. The receptor comes from a woman aged 80 or older with COVID-19, enrolled during active disease. The CDR3 loop is CASSDRAGKLFF. In DNA form, the CDR3 reads TGTGCCAGCTCGGACAGGGCCGGAAAACTGTTTTTT.